Included here is one T cell receptor beta chain sequence, with context. The antigen remains undetermined. Runs used v3.0 of the immunoSEQ assay and were done at survey level. Sequencing was intended to reach about 35,000-55,000 T-cell genomes per sample. Sequencing used immunoSEQ multiplex PCR; TCRdb keeps in-frame clones, though not all of them. The table includes tens of thousands of clones, 87% detected once. Sampling of each donor yielded at least one pre-ART PBMC sample and at least two post-ART PBMC samples. The data are from a study of long-term antiretroviral therapy in people with HIV. Study results and limitations: HIV repertoires showed narrower CDR3 length ranges than controls. Specimen acquisition occurred between 2004 and 2017, potentially under older ART regimens.

Trimming stripped 2 bases from V and 1 base from J, with 12 bases between. CDR3 size: 16 residues. Germline V gene sequence: CDR1 MNHNS, CDR2 SASEGT. The origin of this receptor is a man in his fifties with HIV. V gene TRBV6-1 combines with J gene TRBJ2-4; D not resolved. Sequencing was performed on unsorted PBMCs, taken 2 years after starting antiretroviral therapy. In DNA form, the CDR3 reads TGTGCCAGCAGTGAACTATGGGCTGGGGCCAAAAACATTCAGTACTTC. Residues: CASSELWAGAKNIQYF.